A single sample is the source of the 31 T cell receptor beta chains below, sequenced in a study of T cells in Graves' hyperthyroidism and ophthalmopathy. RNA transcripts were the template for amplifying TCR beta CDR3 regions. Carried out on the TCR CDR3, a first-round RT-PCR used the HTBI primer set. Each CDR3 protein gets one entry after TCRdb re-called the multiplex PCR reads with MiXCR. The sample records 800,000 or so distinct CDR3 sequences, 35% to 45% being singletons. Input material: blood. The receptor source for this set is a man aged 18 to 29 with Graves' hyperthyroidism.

CDR3 loop: CASSLMGDRSGNTIYF. The CDR3 DNA is TGTGCCAGCAGTTTAATGGGAGACCGCTCTGGAAACACCATATATTTT. The chain carries TRBV12-3 or TRBV12-4 and TRBJ1-3; no clear D gene. The CDR3 is 16 amino acids. Trimming cost V 2 bases and J 0 bases, with 11 bases left between them.

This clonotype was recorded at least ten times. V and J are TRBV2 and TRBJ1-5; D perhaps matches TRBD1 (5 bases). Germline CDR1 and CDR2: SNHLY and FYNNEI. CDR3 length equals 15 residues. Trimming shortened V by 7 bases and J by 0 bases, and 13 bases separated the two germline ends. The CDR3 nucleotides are TGTGCCAGCACCCGGGACGGTTATAGCAATCAGCCCCAGCATTTT. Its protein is CASTRDGYSNQPQHF.

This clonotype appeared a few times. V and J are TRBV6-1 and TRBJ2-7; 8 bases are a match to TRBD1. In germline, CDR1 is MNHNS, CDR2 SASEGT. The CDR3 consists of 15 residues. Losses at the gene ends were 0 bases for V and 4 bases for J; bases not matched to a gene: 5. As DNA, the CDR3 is TGTGCCAGCAGTGAAGCTGGGACAGGTACTTACGAGCAGTACTTC. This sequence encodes CASSEAGTGTYEQYF.

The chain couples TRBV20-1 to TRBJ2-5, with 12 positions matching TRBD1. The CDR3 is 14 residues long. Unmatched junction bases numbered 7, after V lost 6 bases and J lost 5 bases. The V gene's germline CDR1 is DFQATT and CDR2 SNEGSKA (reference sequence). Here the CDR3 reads CSATGTGGQETQYF. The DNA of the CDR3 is TGCAGTGCGACCGGGACAGGGGGCCAGGAGACCCAGTACTTC.

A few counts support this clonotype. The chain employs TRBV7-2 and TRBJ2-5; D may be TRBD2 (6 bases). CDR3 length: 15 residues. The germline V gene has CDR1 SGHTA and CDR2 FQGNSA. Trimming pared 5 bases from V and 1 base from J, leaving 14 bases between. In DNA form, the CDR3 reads TGTGCCAGCAGCATCGATCCGGGACTCCAAGAGACCCAGTACTTC. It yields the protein CASSIDPGLQETQYF.

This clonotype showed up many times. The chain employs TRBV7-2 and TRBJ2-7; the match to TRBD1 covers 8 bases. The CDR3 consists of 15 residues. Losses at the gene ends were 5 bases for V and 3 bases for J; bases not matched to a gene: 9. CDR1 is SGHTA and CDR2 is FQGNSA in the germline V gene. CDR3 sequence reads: CASSDTGTGLYEQYF. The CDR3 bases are TGTGCCAGCAGCGATACCGGGACAGGACTCTACGAGCAGTACTTC.

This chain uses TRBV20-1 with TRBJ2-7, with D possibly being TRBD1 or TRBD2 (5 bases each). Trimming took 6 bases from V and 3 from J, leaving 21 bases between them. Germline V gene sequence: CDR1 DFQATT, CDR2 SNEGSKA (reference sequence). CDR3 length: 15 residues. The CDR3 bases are TGCAGTGCCACCCGACAGTCCCTGGGGAGCTACGAGCAGTACTTC. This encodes CSATRQSLGSYEQYF.

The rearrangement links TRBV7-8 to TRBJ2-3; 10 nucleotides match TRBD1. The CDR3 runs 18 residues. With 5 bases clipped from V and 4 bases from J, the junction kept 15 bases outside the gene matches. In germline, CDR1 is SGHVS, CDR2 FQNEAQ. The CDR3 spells CASSIEYSDRGRADTQYF. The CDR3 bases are TGTGCCAGCAGCATTGAATATAGCGACAGGGGGCGAGCAGATACGCAGTATTTT.

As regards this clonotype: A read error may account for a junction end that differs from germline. The CDR3 region is CASSQRLAGDQPQHF. In DNA form, the CDR3 reads TGCGCCAGCAGCCAACGATTGGCCGGCGATCAGCCCCAGCATTTT. This chain links TRBV7-8 with TRBJ1-5; D not resolved. The CDR3 is 15 amino acids. Germline V lookup: CDR1 SGHVS, CDR2 FQNEAQ.

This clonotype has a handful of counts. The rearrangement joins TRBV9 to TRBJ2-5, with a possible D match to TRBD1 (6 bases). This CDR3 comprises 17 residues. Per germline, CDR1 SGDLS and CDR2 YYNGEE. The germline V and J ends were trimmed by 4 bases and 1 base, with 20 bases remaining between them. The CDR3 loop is CASSLLGGALAQETQYF. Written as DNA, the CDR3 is TGTGCCAGCAGCCTCCTAGGGGGAGCGTTAGCCCAAGAGACCCAGTACTTC.

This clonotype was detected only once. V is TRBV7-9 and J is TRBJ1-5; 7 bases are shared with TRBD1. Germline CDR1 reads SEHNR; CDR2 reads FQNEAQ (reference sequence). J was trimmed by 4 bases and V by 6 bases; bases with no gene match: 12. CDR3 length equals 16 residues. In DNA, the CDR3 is TGTGCCAGCAGTTCCTCAGGACAGGTTCCTAATCAGCCCCAGCATTTT. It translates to CASSSSGQVPNQPQHF. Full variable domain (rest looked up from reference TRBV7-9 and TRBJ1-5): DTGVSQNPRHKITKRGQNVTFRCDPISEHNRLYWYRQTLGQGPEFLTYFQNEAQLEKSRLLSDRFSAERPKGSFSTLEIQRTEQGDSAMYLCASSSSGQVPNQPQHFGDGTRLSIL.

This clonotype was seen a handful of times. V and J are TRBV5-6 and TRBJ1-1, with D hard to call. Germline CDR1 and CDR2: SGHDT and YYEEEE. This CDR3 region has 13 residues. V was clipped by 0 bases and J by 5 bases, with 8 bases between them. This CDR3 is CASSLVAATEAFF. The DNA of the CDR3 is TGTGCCAGCAGCTTGGTGGCAGCGACTGAAGCTTTCTTT.

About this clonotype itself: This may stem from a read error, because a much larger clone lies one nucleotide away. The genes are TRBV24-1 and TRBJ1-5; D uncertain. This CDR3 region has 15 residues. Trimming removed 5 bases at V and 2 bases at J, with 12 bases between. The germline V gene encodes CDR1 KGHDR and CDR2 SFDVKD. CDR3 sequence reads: CATSASGKGNQPQHF. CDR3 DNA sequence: TGTGCCACCAGTGCCTCGGGGAAGGGCAATCAGCCCCAGCATTTT.

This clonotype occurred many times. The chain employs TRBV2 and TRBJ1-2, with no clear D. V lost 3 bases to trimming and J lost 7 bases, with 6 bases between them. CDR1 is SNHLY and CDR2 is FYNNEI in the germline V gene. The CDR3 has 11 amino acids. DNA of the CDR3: TGTGCCAGCAGTGAGGATGGTGGCTACACCTTC. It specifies CASSEDGGYTF.

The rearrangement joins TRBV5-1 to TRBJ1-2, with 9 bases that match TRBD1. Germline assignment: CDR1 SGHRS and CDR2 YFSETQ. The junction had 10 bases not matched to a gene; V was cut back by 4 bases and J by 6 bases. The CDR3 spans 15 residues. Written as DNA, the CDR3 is TGCGCCAGCAGCCCCCTCCTCGGACAGGGGAATGGCTACACCTTC. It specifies CASSPLLGQGNGYTF.

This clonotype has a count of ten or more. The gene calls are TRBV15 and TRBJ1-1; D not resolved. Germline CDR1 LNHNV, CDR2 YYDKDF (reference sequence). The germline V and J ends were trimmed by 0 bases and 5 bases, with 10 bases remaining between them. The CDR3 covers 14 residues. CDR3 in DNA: TGTGCCACCAGCAGAGATAGGGTACCGACTGAAGCTTTCTTT. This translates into CATSRDRVPTEAFF. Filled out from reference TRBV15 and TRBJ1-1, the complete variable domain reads DAMVIQNPRYQVTQFGKPVTLSCSQTLNHNVMYWYQQKSSQAPKLLFHYYDKDFNNEADTPDNFQSRRPNTSFCFLDIRSPGLGDTAMYLCATSRDRVPTEAFFGQGTRLTVV.

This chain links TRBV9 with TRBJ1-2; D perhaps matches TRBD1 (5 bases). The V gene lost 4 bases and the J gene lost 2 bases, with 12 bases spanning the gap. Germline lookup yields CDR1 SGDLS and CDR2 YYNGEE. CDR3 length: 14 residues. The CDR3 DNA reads TGTGCCAGCAGCCAAGGGGCCGGGAACTATGGCTACACCTTC. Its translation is CASSQGAGNYGYTF.

CDR3 loop: CATSRDKAASKGGYTF. For the CDR3, the DNA is TGTGCCACCAGCAGAGATAAAGCGGCGTCCAAAGGTGGCTACACCTTC. The chain is built from TRBV15 and TRBJ1-2; the D is unclear. Trimming took off 0 bases at V and 7 bases at J, with 18 bases between the two ends. From germline, CDR1 is LNHNV and CDR2 YYDKDF (reference sequence). The CDR3 sequence is 16 residues long.

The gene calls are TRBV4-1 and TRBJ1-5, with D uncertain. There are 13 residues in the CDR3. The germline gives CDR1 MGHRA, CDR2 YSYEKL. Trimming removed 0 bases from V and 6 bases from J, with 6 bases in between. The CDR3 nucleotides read TGCGCCAGCAGCCAAGAGGGGATTCAGCCCCAGCATTTT. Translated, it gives CASSQEGIQPQHF.

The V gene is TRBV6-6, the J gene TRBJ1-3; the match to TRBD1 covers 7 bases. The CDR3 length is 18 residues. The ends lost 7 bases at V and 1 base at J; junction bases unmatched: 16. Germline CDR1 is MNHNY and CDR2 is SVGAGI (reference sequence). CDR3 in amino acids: CASKRTGAGGPSGNTIYF. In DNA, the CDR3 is TGTGCCAGCAAGAGGACAGGAGCTGGTGGGCCATCTGGAAACACCATATATTTT.

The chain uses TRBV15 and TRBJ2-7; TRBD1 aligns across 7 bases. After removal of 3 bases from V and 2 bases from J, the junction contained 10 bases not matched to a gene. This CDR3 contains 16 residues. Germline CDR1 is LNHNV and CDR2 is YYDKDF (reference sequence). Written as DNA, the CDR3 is TGTGCCACCAGCAGCGTTCATACAGGGGAAACCTACGAGCAGTACTTC. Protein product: CATSSVHTGETYEQYF.

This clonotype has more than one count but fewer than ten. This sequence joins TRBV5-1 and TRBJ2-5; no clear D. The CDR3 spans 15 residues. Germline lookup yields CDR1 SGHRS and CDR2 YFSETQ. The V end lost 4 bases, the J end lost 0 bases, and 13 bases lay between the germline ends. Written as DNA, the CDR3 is TGCGCCAGCAGCACATCAGTAGGGTACCAAGAGACCCAGTACTTC. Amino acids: CASSTSVGYQETQYF. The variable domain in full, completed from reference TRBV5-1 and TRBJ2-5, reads KAGVTQTPRYLIKTRGQQVTLSCSPISGHRSVSWYQQTPGQGLQFLFEYFSETQRNKGNFPGRFSGRQFSNSRSEMNVSTLELGDSALYLCASSTSVGYQETQYFGPGTRLLVL.

The CDR3: CAIAGGRSGELFF. The CDR3 DNA reads as TGTGCCATAGCGGGGGGGCGATCCGGGGAGCTGTTTTTT. The rearrangement uses TRBV6-5 and TRBJ2-2; 11 bases are a match to TRBD2. Looked up from germline, CDR1 is MNHEY and CDR2 is SVGAGI. Trimming took 10 bases from V and 6 from J; bases not matched to a gene: 4. This CDR3 comprises 13 residues.

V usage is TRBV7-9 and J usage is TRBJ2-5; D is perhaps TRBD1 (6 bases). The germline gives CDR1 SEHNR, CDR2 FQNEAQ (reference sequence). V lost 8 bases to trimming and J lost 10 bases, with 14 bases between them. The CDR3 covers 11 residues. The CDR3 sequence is CASLKGQLQYF. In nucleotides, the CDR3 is TGTGCCAGCCTGAAAGGACAGCTCCAGTACTTC.

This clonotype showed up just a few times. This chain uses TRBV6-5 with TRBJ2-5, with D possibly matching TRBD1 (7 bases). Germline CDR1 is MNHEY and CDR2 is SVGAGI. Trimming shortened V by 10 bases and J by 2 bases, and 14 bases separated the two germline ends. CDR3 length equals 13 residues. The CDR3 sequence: CAISTGRQETQYF. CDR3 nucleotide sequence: TGTGCCATTTCGACAGGGAGGCAAGAGACCCAGTACTTC.

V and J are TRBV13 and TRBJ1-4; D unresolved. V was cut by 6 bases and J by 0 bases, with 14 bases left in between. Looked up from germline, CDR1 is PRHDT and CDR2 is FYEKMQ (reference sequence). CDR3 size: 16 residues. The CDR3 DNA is TGTGCCAGCAGTTTCGACACCCAAGCAACTAATGAAAAACTGTTTTTT. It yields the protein CASSFDTQATNEKLFF.

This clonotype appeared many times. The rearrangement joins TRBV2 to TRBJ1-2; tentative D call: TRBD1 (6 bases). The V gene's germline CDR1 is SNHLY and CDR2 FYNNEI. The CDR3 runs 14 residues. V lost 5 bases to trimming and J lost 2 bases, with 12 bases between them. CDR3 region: CASSPAGTNYGYTF. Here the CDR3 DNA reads TGTGCCAGCAGTCCCGCCGGGACAAACTATGGCTACACCTTC.

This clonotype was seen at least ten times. The CDR3: CATSDDTGHGYTF. The CDR3 DNA sequence: TGTGCCACCAGTGATGACACAGGGCACGGCTACACCTTC. This chain connects TRBV24-1 to TRBJ1-2, with D possibly matching TRBD1 (6 bases). The V and J ends lost 3 bases and 8 bases respectively, with 12 bases between them. The CDR3 loop spans 13 amino acids. From germline, CDR1 is KGHDR and CDR2 SFDVKD.

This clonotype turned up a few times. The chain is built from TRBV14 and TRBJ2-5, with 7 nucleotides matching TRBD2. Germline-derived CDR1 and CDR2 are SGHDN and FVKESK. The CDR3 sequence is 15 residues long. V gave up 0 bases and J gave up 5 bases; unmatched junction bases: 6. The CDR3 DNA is TGTGCCAGCAGCCAAGAGCCGGGGGGACGGGAGACCCAGTACTTC. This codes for CASSQEPGGRETQYF.

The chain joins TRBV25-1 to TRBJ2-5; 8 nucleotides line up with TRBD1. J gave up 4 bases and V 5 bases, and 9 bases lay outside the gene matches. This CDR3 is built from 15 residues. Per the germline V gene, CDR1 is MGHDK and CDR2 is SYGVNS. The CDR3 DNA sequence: TGTGCCAGCAGTCTTACCCGGGACAGGTCAGAGACCCAGTACTTC. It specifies CASSLTRDRSETQYF.

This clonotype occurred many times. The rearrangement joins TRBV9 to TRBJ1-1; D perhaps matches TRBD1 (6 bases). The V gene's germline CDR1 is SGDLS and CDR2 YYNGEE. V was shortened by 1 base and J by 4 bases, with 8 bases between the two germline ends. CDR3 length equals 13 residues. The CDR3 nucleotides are TGTGCCAGCAGCGTAATGGGGGCCACTGAAGCTTTCTTT. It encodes CASSVMGATEAFF.